A selection of T cell receptor beta chains follows, all from one sample in a study of OX40 agonist ivuxolimab in advanced cancers. Assay used: immunoSEQ multiplex PCR; TCRdb lists only in-frame clones, some missing. The data show some 100,000 clones, 70% to 90% seen once. The sequencing here drew on CD4+ or CD8+ T cells sorted from blood, taken in a trial of the OX40 agonist ivuxolimab. These receptors originate from an adult with an advanced solid tumor such as melanoma, head and neck, liver or kidney cancer. The CDR3 runs from the conserved cysteine through the conserved F or W. The D gene is left open where the match is weak. Not every row has a clone size; where given, it reads once, few, many or a size class.

v_gene: TRBV6-5; len: 14; abundance: once; d_gene: TRBD1; j_gene: TRBJ2-1; CDR3nt: TGTGCCAGCAGTCGGACAGGGATCTACAATGAGCAGTTCTTC; CDR3aa: CASSRTGIYNEQFF
v_gene: TRBV11-2; len: 17; abundance: once; d_gene: TRBD2; j_gene: TRBJ2-1; CDR3nt: TGTGCCAGCAGCTCTTCTTTAGCGGGAGAGGCCTACAATGAGCAGTTCTTC; CDR3aa: CASSSSLAGEAYNEQFF
v_gene: TRBV11-2; len: 12; abundance: -; d_gene: -; j_gene: TRBJ2-7; CDR3nt: TGTGCCAGCAGCTTACAGGGCTACGAGCAGTACTTC; CDR3aa: CASSLQGYEQYF
v_gene: TRBV4-1; len: 20; abundance: -; d_gene: -; j_gene: TRBJ2-7; CDR3nt: TGCGCCAGCAGCCAAGTATTAGGGGGGAAGGACAGGACGCCCTCCTACGAGCAGTACTTC; CDR3aa: CASSQVLGGKDRTPSYEQYF
v_gene: TRBV28; len: 13; abundance: once; d_gene: -; j_gene: TRBJ2-7; CDR3nt: TGTGCCAGCAGTTTGCGCAGCTCCTACGAGCAGTACTTC; CDR3aa: CASSLRSSYEQYF
v_gene: TRBV29-1; len: 18; abundance: -; d_gene: TRBD2; j_gene: TRBJ2-1; CDR3nt: TGCAGCACCGAGGGACTAGCGGGAGAGGGAAGCTCCTACAATGAGCAGTTCTTC; CDR3aa: CSTEGLAGEGSSYNEQFF
v_gene: TRBV5-1; len: 15; abundance: -; d_gene: TRBD2; j_gene: TRBJ2-1; CDR3nt: TGCGCCAGCAGCTCCCAGCGGGAGTCCTACAATGAGCAGTTCTTC; CDR3aa: CASSSQRESYNEQFF
v_gene: TRBV5-4; len: 16; abundance: -; d_gene: -; j_gene: TRBJ2-7; CDR3nt: TGTGCCAGCAGCTCGGGGGACGGGTCGTCCTTCTACGAGCAGTACTTC; CDR3aa: CASSSGDGSSFYEQYF
v_gene: TRBV28; len: 15; abundance: -; d_gene: -; j_gene: TRBJ1-1; CDR3nt: TGTGCCAGCAGTTTAAGTGCGTCCGTGAACACTGAAGCTTTCTTT; CDR3aa: CASSLSASVNTEAFF
v_gene: TRBV21-1; len: 16; abundance: -; d_gene: -; j_gene: TRBJ2-1; CDR3nt: TGTGCCAGCAGCCCAAGGGCGCTAGCGGAGTACAATGAGCAGTTCTTC; CDR3aa: CASSPRALAEYNEQFF
v_gene: TRBV6-1; len: 13; abundance: -; d_gene: -; j_gene: TRBJ2-2; CDR3nt: TGTGCCAGCAGTTTAGCGGACACCGGGGAGCTGTTTTTT; CDR3aa: CASSLADTGELFF
v_gene: TRBV6-6; len: 16; abundance: -; d_gene: TRBD1; j_gene: TRBJ1-5; CDR3nt: TGTGCCAGCAGTTTCTCCGGGACAGTTAGCAATCAGCCCCAGCATTTT; CDR3aa: CASSFSGTVSNQPQHF
v_gene: TRBV19; len: 13; abundance: -; d_gene: -; j_gene: TRBJ1-5; CDR3nt: TGTGCCAGTAGTTGGGGGCTTAATCAGCCCCAGCATTTT; CDR3aa: CASSWGLNQPQHF
v_gene: TRBV6-5; len: 15; abundance: few; d_gene: TRBD1; j_gene: TRBJ2-7; CDR3nt: TGTGCCAGCAGTCGGGGCGGACAGGGGCTCTACGAGCAGTACTTC; CDR3aa: CASSRGGQGLYEQYF
v_gene: TRBV5-5; len: 15; abundance: -; d_gene: TRBD1; j_gene: TRBJ2-7; CDR3nt: TGTGCCAGCAGCTTGGGACAGGGTCACGCCTACGAGCAGTACTTC; CDR3aa: CASSLGQGHAYEQYF
v_gene: TRBV5-1; len: 15; abundance: -; d_gene: -; j_gene: TRBJ1-1; CDR3nt: TGCGCCAGCAGCTTGAGCGCAGTCTTGAACACTGAAGCTTTCTTT; CDR3aa: CASSLSAVLNTEAFF
v_gene: TRBV6-5; len: 14; abundance: -; d_gene: -; j_gene: TRBJ2-1; CDR3nt: TGTGCCAGCAGCCCCAGGGGTTCCTACAATGAGCAGTTCTTC; CDR3aa: CASSPRGSYNEQFF
v_gene: TRBV5-1; len: 15; abundance: once; d_gene: TRBD1; j_gene: TRBJ1-4; CDR3nt: TGCGCCAGCAGCTTGGGGGGACAGTCTAATGAAAAACTGTTTTTT; CDR3aa: CASSLGGQSNEKLFF
v_gene: TRBV5-1; len: 15; abundance: -; d_gene: TRBD2; j_gene: TRBJ2-7; CDR3nt: TGCGCCAGCAGCTCAGGACTAGCGGGAAACTACGAGCAGTACTTC; CDR3aa: CASSSGLAGNYEQYF
v_gene: TRBV2; len: 14; abundance: -; d_gene: -; j_gene: TRBJ2-6; CDR3nt: TGTGCCAGCAGACTATCCGCTGGGGCCAACGTCCTGACTTTC; CDR3aa: CASRLSAGANVLTF
v_gene: TRBV2; len: 15; abundance: -; d_gene: -; j_gene: TRBJ1-1; CDR3nt: TGTGCCAGCAGTGAAGCCGCGTCTAGCGGGACTGAAGCTTTCTTT; CDR3aa: CASSEAASSGTEAFF
v_gene: TRBV13; len: 13; abundance: few; d_gene: TRBD1; j_gene: TRBJ2-7; CDR3nt: TGTGCCAGCAGCTCCTCCACAGGGGAGAAGCAGTACTTC; CDR3aa: CASSSSTGEKQYF
v_gene: TRBV11-2; len: 14; abundance: -; d_gene: -; j_gene: TRBJ2-7; CDR3nt: TGTGCCAGCAGCCCCCCCCCAGACAGTAACGAGCAGTACTTC; CDR3aa: CASSPPPDSNEQYF
v_gene: TRBV4-1; len: 16; abundance: -; d_gene: TRBD1; j_gene: TRBJ1-2; CDR3nt: TGCGCCAGCAGCCAGGGAATGACAGGGGCCACCTATGGCTACACCTTC; CDR3aa: CASSQGMTGATYGYTF
v_gene: TRBV11-3; len: 13; abundance: few; d_gene: -; j_gene: TRBJ2-5; CDR3nt: TGTGCCAGCAGCCTCGGACTACAAGAGACCCAGTACTTC; CDR3aa: CASSLGLQETQYF
v_gene: TRBV5-1; len: 16; abundance: -; d_gene: -; j_gene: TRBJ2-7; CDR3nt: TGCGCCAGCAGCCCGGACATACGACTTGGGGACTACGAGCAGTACTTC; CDR3aa: CASSPDIRLGDYEQYF
v_gene: TRBV5-1; len: 14; abundance: -; d_gene: -; j_gene: TRBJ2-5; CDR3nt: TGCGCCAGCAGCTTGGGGCAGGGTGGAGAGACCCAGTACTTC; CDR3aa: CASSLGQGGETQYF
v_gene: TRBV5-1; len: 16; abundance: -; d_gene: TRBD2; j_gene: TRBJ2-3; CDR3nt: TGCGCCAGCAGCACAGGACTAGCGGGAAGCACAGATACGCAGTATTTT; CDR3aa: CASSTGLAGSTDTQYF
v_gene: TRBV14; len: 15; abundance: once; d_gene: -; j_gene: TRBJ1-2; CDR3nt: TGTGCCAGCAGCGGCCTGCGGGGTGCTAACTATGGCTACACCTTC; CDR3aa: CASSGLRGANYGYTF
v_gene: TRBV29-1; len: 13; abundance: -; d_gene: -; j_gene: TRBJ1-4; CDR3nt: TGCAGCGTCCAGCGTGCCTTTAATGAAAAACTGTTTTTT; CDR3aa: CSVQRAFNEKLFF
v_gene: TRBV25-1; len: 14; abundance: -; d_gene: TRBD1; j_gene: TRBJ1-3; CDR3nt: TGTGCCAGCAGGGACAGGGGGTCTGGAAACACCATATATTTT; CDR3aa: CASRDRGSGNTIYF
v_gene: TRBV5-8; len: 15; abundance: -; d_gene: TRBD1; j_gene: TRBJ1-4; CDR3nt: TGTGCCAGCAGCTTTGGGACAGCAACTAATGAAAAACTGTTTTTT; CDR3aa: CASSFGTATNEKLFF
v_gene: TRBV5-6; len: 13; abundance: -; d_gene: TRBD2; j_gene: TRBJ2-1; CDR3nt: TGTGCCAGCAGCATAGGACTAGGAAATGAGCAGTTCTTC; CDR3aa: CASSIGLGNEQFF
v_gene: TRBV7-9; len: 14; abundance: once; d_gene: -; j_gene: TRBJ1-4; CDR3nt: TGTGCCAGCAGCTTCTTACAGATTAATGAAAAACTGTTTTTT; CDR3aa: CASSFLQINEKLFF
v_gene: TRBV5-6; len: 14; abundance: -; d_gene: TRBD2; j_gene: TRBJ2-1; CDR3nt: TGTGCCAGCAGGGGACTAGCGGGAGTCAATGAGCAGTTCTTC; CDR3aa: CASRGLAGVNEQFF
v_gene: TRBV6-1; len: 13; abundance: -; d_gene: -; j_gene: TRBJ2-7; CDR3nt: TGTGCCAGCACGGAGACGGCCGTCTACGAGCAGTACTTC; CDR3aa: CASTETAVYEQYF
v_gene: TRBV11-2; len: 18; abundance: -; d_gene: TRBD1; j_gene: TRBJ2-7; CDR3nt: TGTGCCAGCAGCTTCGGACACGACAGGGGATTGGGGGCCTACGAGCAGTACTTC; CDR3aa: CASSFGHDRGLGAYEQYF
v_gene: TRBV6-5; len: 16; abundance: -; d_gene: -; j_gene: TRBJ2-6; CDR3nt: TGTGCCAGCAGTTTATTCGGGTTAACTGGGGCCAACGTCCTGACTTTC; CDR3aa: CASSLFGLTGANVLTF
v_gene: TRBV10-2; len: 13; abundance: -; d_gene: -; j_gene: TRBJ1-4; CDR3nt: TGCGCCAGCAGATTGGGTCTAAATGAAAAACTGTTTTTT; CDR3aa: CASRLGLNEKLFF
v_gene: TRBV5-4; len: 14; abundance: -; d_gene: -; j_gene: TRBJ1-1; CDR3nt: TGTGCCAGCAGCGAGGACATTATGAACACTGAAGCTTTCTTT; CDR3aa: CASSEDIMNTEAFF
v_gene: TRBV28; len: 17; abundance: -; d_gene: TRBD2; j_gene: TRBJ2-7; CDR3nt: TGTGCCAGCAGTCTCCACGGGACTAGCGCCGTGTTAGACGAGCAGTACTTC; CDR3aa: CASSLHGTSAVLDEQYF
v_gene: TRBV28; len: 13; abundance: -; d_gene: -; j_gene: TRBJ1-5; CDR3nt: TGTGCCAGCAGTCCCACGATCGATCAGCCCCAGCATTTT; CDR3aa: CASSPTIDQPQHF
v_gene: TRBV5-1; len: 13; abundance: once; d_gene: -; j_gene: TRBJ2-5; CDR3nt: TGCGCCAGCAGCTTGACGGTCCAAGAGACCCAGTACTTC; CDR3aa: CASSLTVQETQYF
v_gene: TRBV27; len: 16; abundance: -; d_gene: -; j_gene: TRBJ1-4; CDR3nt: TGTGCCAGCAGTTTATCGGGGGTAGCAACTAATGAAAAACTGTTTTTT; CDR3aa: CASSLSGVATNEKLFF
v_gene: TRBV5-1; len: 16; abundance: -; d_gene: TRBD2; j_gene: TRBJ2-2; CDR3nt: TGCGCCAGCAGCATAGCGGGAGGGCCTGGCACCGGGGAGCTGTTTTTT; CDR3aa: CASSIAGGPGTGELFF
v_gene: TRBV7-9; len: 13; abundance: -; d_gene: TRBD1; j_gene: TRBJ1-5; CDR3nt: TGTGCCAGCAGCCGGGACAGCTTCCAGCCCCAGCATTTT; CDR3aa: CASSRDSFQPQHF
v_gene: TRBV19; len: 13; abundance: -; d_gene: -; j_gene: TRBJ1-1; CDR3nt: TGTGCCAGTAGGGACAGAATGAACACTGAAGCTTTCTTT; CDR3aa: CASRDRMNTEAFF
v_gene: TRBV14; len: 13; abundance: -; d_gene: TRBD1; j_gene: TRBJ2-7; CDR3nt: TGTGCCAGCAGCCAACAGGGGGCTTACGAGCAGTACTTC; CDR3aa: CASSQQGAYEQYF
v_gene: TRBV19; len: 17; abundance: -; d_gene: -; j_gene: TRBJ2-6; CDR3nt: TGTGCCAGTAGTATTAAGGATTTTATTTCTGGGGCCAACGTCCTGACTTTC; CDR3aa: CASSIKDFISGANVLTF
v_gene: TRBV6-1; len: 15; abundance: -; d_gene: TRBD2; j_gene: TRBJ2-7; CDR3nt: TGTGCCAGCAGTGATATAGCGGGAGCCCCCTACGAGCAGTACTTC; CDR3aa: CASSDIAGAPYEQYF
v_gene: TRBV7-9; len: 14; abundance: -; d_gene: -; j_gene: TRBJ1-1; CDR3nt: TGTGCCAGCAGCTTAGATTGGGGGACCACTGAAGCTTTCTTT; CDR3aa: CASSLDWGTTEAFF
v_gene: TRBV6-6; len: 13; abundance: few; d_gene: TRBD1; j_gene: TRBJ1-2; CDR3nt: TGTGCCAGCAGTCAACAGGGGAACTATGGCTACACCTTC; CDR3aa: CASSQQGNYGYTF
v_gene: TRBV11-3; len: 13; abundance: few; d_gene: -; j_gene: TRBJ1-1; CDR3nt: TGTGCCAGCAGCTCCACTCCTGGCACTGAAGCTTTCTTT; CDR3aa: CASSSTPGTEAFF